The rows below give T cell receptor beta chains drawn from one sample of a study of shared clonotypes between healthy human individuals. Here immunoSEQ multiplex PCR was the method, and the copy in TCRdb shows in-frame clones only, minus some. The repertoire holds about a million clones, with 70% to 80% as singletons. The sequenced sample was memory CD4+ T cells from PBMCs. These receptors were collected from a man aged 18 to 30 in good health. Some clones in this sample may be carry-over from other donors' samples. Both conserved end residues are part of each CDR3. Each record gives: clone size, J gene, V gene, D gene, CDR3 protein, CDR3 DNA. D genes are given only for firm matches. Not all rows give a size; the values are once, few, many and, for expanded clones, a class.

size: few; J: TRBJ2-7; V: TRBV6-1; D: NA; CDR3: CASSESRGYEQYF; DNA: TGTGCCAGCAGTGAGTCCAGGGGTTACGAGCAGTACTTC
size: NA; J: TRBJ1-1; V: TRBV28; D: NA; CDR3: CASSFGGGGTEAFF; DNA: TGTGCCAGCAGTTTTGGGGGGGGCGGCACTGAAGCTTTCTTT
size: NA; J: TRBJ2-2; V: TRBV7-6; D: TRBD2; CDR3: CASSLAAGTGWDTGELFF; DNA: TGTGCCAGCAGCTTAGCAGCGGGGACCGGATGGGACACCGGGGAGCTGTTTTTT
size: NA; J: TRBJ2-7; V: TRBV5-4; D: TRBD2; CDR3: CASSLPPGAGGTYEQYF; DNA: TGTGCCAGCAGCTTGCCACCCGGTGCCGGGGGGACCTACGAGCAGTACTTC
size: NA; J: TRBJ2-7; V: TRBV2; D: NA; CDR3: CASRKGGRGSYEQYF; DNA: TGTGCCAGCAGGAAGGGGGGGAGAGGGTCCTACGAGCAGTACTTC
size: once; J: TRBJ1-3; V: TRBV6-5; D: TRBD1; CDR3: CASRPGGTSGNTIYF; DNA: TGTGCCAGCAGACCAGGGGGTACCTCTGGAAACACCATATATTTT
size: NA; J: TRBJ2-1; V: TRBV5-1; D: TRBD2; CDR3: CASTSGIGSYNEQFF; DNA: TGCGCCAGTACTAGCGGGATCGGATCCTACAATGAGCAGTTCTTC
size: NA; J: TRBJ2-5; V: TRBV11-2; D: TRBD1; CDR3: CASSLATGVRETQYF; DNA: TGTGCCAGCAGCTTAGCGACAGGGGTTAGGGAGACCCAGTACTTC
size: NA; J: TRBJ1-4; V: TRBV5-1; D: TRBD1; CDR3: CASSFGGLGTGENEKLFF; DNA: TGCGCCAGCAGCTTCGGGGGCCTCGGGACAGGGGAGAATGAAAAACTGTTTTTT
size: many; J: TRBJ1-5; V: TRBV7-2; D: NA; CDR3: CASSIRGDQPQHF; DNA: TGTGCCAGCAGCATAAGGGGTGATCAGCCCCAGCATTTT
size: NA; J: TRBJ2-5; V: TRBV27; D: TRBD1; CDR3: CASSHRGFQETQYF; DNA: TGTGCCAGCAGTCACAGGGGGTTCCAAGAGACCCAGTACTTC
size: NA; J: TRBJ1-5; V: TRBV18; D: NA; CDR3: CASSPNIAGRQPQHF; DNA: TGTGCCAGCTCACCAAATATCGCAGGGCGGCAGCCCCAGCATTTT
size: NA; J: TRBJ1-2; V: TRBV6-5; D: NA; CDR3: CASSYRDTLNYGYTF; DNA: TGTGCCAGCAGTTACCGGGACACGCTAAACTATGGCTACACCTTC
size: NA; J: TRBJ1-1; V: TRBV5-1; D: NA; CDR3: CASSRLGMNTEAFF; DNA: TGCGCCAGCAGCCGCCTGGGCATGAACACTGAAGCTTTCTTT
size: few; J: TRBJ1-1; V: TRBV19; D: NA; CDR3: CASNDRDTEAFF; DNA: TGTGCCAGTAACGATAGGGACACTGAAGCTTTCTTT
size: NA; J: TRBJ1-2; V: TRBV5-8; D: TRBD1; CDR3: CASSSDSGTGGQPNYGYTF; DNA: TGTGCCAGCAGCTCGGACTCCGGGACAGGGGGCCAGCCTAACTATGGCTACACCTTC
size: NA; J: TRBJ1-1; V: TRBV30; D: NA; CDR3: CAWSPIRIWGGSWANTEAFF; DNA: TGTGCCTGGAGTCCCATCAGGATATGGGGGGGGTCATGGGCGAACACTGAAGCTTTCTTT
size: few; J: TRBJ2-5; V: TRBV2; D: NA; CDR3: CASQPWDRRETQYF; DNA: TGTGCCAGCCAACCGTGGGATAGAAGGGAGACCCAGTACTTC
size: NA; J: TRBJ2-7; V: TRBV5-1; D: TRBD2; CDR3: CASSLEREYDEQYF; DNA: TGCGCCAGCAGCTTAGAGCGGGAGTACGACGAGCAGTACTTC
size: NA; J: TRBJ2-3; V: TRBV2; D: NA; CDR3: CASSPLGGPTDTQYF; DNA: TGTGCCAGCAGCCCCCTAGGGGGGCCCACAGATACGCAGTATTTT
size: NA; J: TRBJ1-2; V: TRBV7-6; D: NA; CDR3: CASSPRADSWGYTF; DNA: TGTGCCAGCAGCCCAAGGGCGGATTCATGGGGCTACACCTTC
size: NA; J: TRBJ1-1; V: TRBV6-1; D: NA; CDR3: CASSEYHRSEAFF; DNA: TGTGCCAGCAGTGAATATCACAGGTCTGAAGCTTTCTTT
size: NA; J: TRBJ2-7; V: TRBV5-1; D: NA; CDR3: CASSGWGQTYEQYF; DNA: TGCGCCAGCAGCGGCTGGGGACAAACCTACGAGCAGTACTTC
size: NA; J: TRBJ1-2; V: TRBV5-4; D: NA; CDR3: CASSSLIRGDRGYTF; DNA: TGTGCCAGCAGCTCACTAATTCGGGGTGATCGCGGCTACACCTTC
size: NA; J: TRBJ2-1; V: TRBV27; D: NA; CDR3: CASSLGLAEFF; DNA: TGTGCCAGCAGTTTGGGTCTAGCCGAGTTCTTC
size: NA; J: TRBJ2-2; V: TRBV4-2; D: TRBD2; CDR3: CASSHPTWAGDGSGELFF; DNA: TGTGCCAGCAGCCACCCAACGTGGGCGGGAGATGGTTCCGGGGAGCTGTTTTTT
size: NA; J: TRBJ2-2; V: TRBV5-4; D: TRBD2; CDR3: CASSLVGLAGGIGAGELFF; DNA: TGTGCCAGCAGCTTGGTGGGACTAGCGGGAGGCATCGGGGCCGGGGAGCTGTTTTTT
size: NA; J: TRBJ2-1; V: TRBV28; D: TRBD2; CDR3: CASRANRAGGTYNEQFF; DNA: TGTGCCAGCAGGGCCAATCGGGCGGGAGGGACCTACAATGAGCAGTTCTTC
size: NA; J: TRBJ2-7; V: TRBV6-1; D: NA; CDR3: CASSEARRASEQYF; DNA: TGTGCCAGCAGTGAAGCGCGCAGGGCGAGTGAGCAGTACTTC
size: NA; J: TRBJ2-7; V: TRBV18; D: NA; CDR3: CASSPGGGYEQYF; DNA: TGTGCCAGCTCACCGGGAGGGGGTTACGAGCAGTACTTC
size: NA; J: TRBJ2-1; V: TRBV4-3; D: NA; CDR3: CASSPGTTYNEQFF; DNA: TGCGCCAGCAGCCCCGGGACAACCTACAATGAGCAGTTCTTC
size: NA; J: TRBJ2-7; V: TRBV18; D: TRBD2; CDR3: CASSPPSLAGSYEQYF; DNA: TGTGCCAGCTCACCACCATCCCTAGCGGGAAGCTACGAGCAGTACTTC
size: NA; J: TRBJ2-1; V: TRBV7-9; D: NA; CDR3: CASSLVTARPNEQFF; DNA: TGTGCCAGCAGCTTAGTCACAGCTCGACCCAATGAGCAGTTCTTC
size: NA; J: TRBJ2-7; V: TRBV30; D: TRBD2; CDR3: CSWMASGKYEQYF; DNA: TGTTCCTGGATGGCTAGCGGGAAGTACGAGCAGTACTTC
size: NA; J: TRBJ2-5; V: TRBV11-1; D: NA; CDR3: CASSLGPGAQETQYF; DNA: TGTGCCAGCAGCCTAGGCCCGGGGGCCCAAGAGACCCAGTACTTC
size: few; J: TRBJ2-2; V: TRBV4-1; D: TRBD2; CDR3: CASSPLTSGRNTGELFF; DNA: TGCGCCAGCAGCCCCCTGACTAGCGGGAGGAACACCGGGGAGCTGTTTTTT
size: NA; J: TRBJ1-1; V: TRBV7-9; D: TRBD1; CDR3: CATRTGVNTEAFF; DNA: TGTGCCACGCGGACAGGGGTGAACACTGAAGCTTTCTTT
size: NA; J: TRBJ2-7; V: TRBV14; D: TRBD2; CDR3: CASSQTLGLAGSSYEQYF; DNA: TGTGCCAGCAGCCAAACTTTGGGACTAGCGGGGAGCTCCTACGAGCAGTACTTC
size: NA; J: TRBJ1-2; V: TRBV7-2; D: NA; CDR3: CASSLTAGALYGYTF; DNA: TGTGCCAGCAGCTTAACGGCAGGGGCCCTTTATGGCTACACCTTC
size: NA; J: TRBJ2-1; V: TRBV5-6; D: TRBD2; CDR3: CASSGGPGLAGGVQFF; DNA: TGTGCCAGCAGCGGGGGACCGGGACTAGCGGGAGGGGTCCAGTTCTTC
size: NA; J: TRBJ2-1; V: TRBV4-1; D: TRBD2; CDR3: CASSQEGSSGVGNEQFF; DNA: TGCGCCAGCAGCCAAGAAGGTTCTAGCGGGGTTGGTAATGAGCAGTTCTTC
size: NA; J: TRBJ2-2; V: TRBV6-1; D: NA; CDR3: CASSDRRYSTGELFF; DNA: TGTGCCAGCAGCGACAGGAGGTATAGCACCGGGGAGCTGTTTTTT
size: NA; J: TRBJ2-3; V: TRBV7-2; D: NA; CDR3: CASSLTRDRDTQYF; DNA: TGTGCCAGCAGCTTAACTAGGGATAGGGATACGCAGTATTTT
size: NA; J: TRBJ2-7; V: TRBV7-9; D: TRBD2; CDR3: CASSPGLAPYEQYF; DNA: TGCGCCAGCAGCCCCGGACTAGCGCCCTACGAGCAGTACTTC
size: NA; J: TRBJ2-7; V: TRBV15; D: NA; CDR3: CATRQGGLISSYEQYF; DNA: TGTGCCACCAGACAGGGGGGGTTAATTAGCTCCTACGAGCAGTACTTC
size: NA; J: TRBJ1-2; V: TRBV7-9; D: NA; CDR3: CASSLGQNNGYTF; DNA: TGTGCCAGCAGCCTCGGACAGAATAATGGCTACACCTTC
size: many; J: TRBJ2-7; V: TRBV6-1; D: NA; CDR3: CASSREGAQYF; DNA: TGTGCCAGCAGCAGGGAAGGGGCGCAGTACTTC
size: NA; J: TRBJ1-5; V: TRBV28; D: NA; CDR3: CASSFGGASDQPQHF; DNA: TGTGCCAGCAGTTTTGGGGGGGCTAGCGATCAGCCCCAGCATTTT
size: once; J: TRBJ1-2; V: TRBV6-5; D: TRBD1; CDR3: CASSDRGTIYGYTF; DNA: TGTGCCAGCAGTGACAGGGGAACCATTTATGGCTACACCTTC
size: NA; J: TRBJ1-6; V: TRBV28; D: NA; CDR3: CASSLFSSPLHF; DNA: TGTGCCAGCAGTTTATTTTCTTCACCCCTCCACTTT
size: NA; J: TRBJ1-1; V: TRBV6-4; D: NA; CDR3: CASRTERQTPRGTEAFF; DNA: TGTGCCAGCAGGACTGAAAGACAGACCCCGAGGGGCACTGAAGCTTTCTTT
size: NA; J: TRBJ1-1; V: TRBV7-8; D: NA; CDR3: CASSLAVAVNQAFF; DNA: TGTGCCAGCAGCTTAGCAGTAGCGGTTAATCAAGCTTTCTTT
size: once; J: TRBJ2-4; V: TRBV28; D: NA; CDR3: CASSFPVVKGGRDIQYF; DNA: TGTGCCAGCAGTTTCCCGGTCGTCAAGGGAGGCCGGGACATTCAGTACTTC
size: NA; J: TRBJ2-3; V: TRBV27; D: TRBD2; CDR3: CASSLSGLAGTDTQYF; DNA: TGTGCCAGCAGTTTATCCGGACTAGCGGGGACAGATACGCAGTATTTT
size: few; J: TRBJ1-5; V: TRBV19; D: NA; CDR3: CASSYRGSNQPQHF; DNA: TGTGCCAGTAGTTACCGGGGAAGCAATCAGCCCCAGCATTTT